These 18 T cell receptor beta chains came from one sample sequenced in a study of Graves' ophthalmopathy and Graves' hyperthyroidism. Amplifying from RNA transcripts, the study obtained TCR beta CDR3 regions. The first round was an RT-PCR with HTBI primers, and the second round was a multiplex PCR. Using its own MiXCR run on the multiplex PCR reads, TCRdb lists one record per CDR3 protein. The table shows around 660,000 distinct CDR3 sequences, with approximately 39% occurring only once. Sequenced sample: peripheral blood. These receptor sequences come from an adult man with Graves' ophthalmopathy.

This clonotype was seen repeatedly, ten times or more. V usage is TRBV20-1 and J usage is TRBJ1-5; 7 bases are a match to TRBD1. Trimming took 6 bases from V and 4 from J; bases not matched to a gene: 9. Per the germline V gene, CDR1 is DFQATT and CDR2 is SNEGSKA (reference sequence). CDR3 length: 14 amino acids. Written as DNA, the CDR3 is TGCAGTGCGTCCGGGACAGCACAAAATCAGCCCCAGCATTTT. Protein sequence: CSASGTAQNQPQHF.

Regarding this clonotype: Sequence at one end of the junction differs from germline and may be a read error. The chain is built from TRBV10-3 and TRBJ1-1; no firm D call. The CDR3 totals 12 residues. CDR1 is ENHRY and CDR2 is SYGVKD in the germline V gene. Here the CDR3 DNA reads TGTGCCACCAGTTTCGGGAACACTGAAGCTTTCTTT. It is translated as CATSFGNTEAFF.

This clonotype came up once. J is TRBJ2-7 and V is TRBV2, with D perhaps TRBD2 (6 bases). V gave up 3 bases and J gave up 2 bases, with 11 bases separating them. CDR3 length: 14 residues. Looked up from germline, CDR1 is SNHLY and CDR2 is FYNNEI. Written as DNA, the CDR3 is TGTGCCAGCAGTGACGGACGGGGGACCTACGAGCAGTACTTC. Amino acids: CASSDGRGTYEQYF.

This rearrangement joins TRBV2 to TRBJ1-5, with D tentatively TRBD1 (5 bases). The CDR3 has 12 residues. The germline V gene has CDR1 SNHLY and CDR2 FYNNEI. The V and J ends lost 6 bases and 10 bases respectively, with 13 bases between them. CDR3 region: CASREMGEPQHF. Written as DNA, the CDR3 is TGTGCCAGCAGGGAAATGGGGGAACCCCAGCATTTT.

Ten or more counts support this clonotype. V usage is TRBV24-1 and J usage is TRBJ2-2, with D uncertain. Germline V lookup: CDR1 KGHDR, CDR2 SFDVKD. This CDR3 spans 13 amino acids. Deletions cut 5 bases from V and 2 bases from J, with 5 bases between. In DNA, the CDR3 is TGTGCCACCAGTGCCCCAAACACCGGGGAGCTGTTTTTT. Amino acids: CATSAPNTGELFF.

This clonotype was counted a few times. The J gene is TRBJ2-7, the V gene TRBV14, with D perhaps matching TRBD1 (5 bases). Germline V gene data show CDR1 as SGHDN and CDR2 as FVKESK. V was pared by 1 base and J by 3 bases, with 10 bases between. The CDR3 runs to 14 residues. CDR3 DNA: TGTGCCAGCAGCCAAGTCGCAGGGTACTACGAGCAGTACTTC. It specifies CASSQVAGYYEQYF.

The chain employs TRBV9 and TRBJ1-5, with 7 bases aligning to TRBD1. CDR1 and CDR2 from the germline V gene are SGDLS and YYNGEE. The CDR3 is 16 residues long. V lost 4 bases to trimming and J lost 2 bases; unmatched junction nucleotides: 9. The CDR3 sequence: CASSQVTGTGNQPQHF. The CDR3 DNA sequence: TGTGCCAGCAGCCAAGTAACCGGGACAGGCAATCAGCCCCAGCATTTT.

The chain joins TRBV29-1 to TRBJ2-3; D perhaps matches TRBD1 (6 bases). The germline gives CDR1 SQVTM, CDR2 ANQGSEA. The CDR3 has 12 residues. Trimming removed 3 bases at V and 4 bases at J, with 8 bases between. CDR3 coding DNA: TGCAGCGTTGACAGGGGTCCAGATACGCAGTATTTT. This encodes CSVDRGPDTQYF.

This rearrangement joins TRBV27 to TRBJ2-2; TRBD2 aligns across 14 bases. Germline-derived CDR1 and CDR2 are MNHEY and SMNVEV (reference sequence). The CDR3 extends over 15 amino acids. The ends lost 4 bases at V and 7 bases at J; junction bases unmatched: 2. CDR3 coding DNA: TGTGCCAGCAGTTCGGGGACTAGCGGGGGCGGGGAGCTGTTTTTT. It encodes CASSSGTSGGGELFF.

Ten or more counts support this clonotype. The V call is TRBV20-1, the J call TRBJ1-2; 9 bases agree with TRBD1. This CDR3 spans 14 amino acids. The germline gives CDR1 DFQATT, CDR2 SNEGSKA (reference sequence). Trimming cost V 4 bases and J 4 bases; bases outside gene matches: 7. This CDR3 is CSAIQGQGGYGYTF. The CDR3 DNA is TGCAGTGCTATTCAGGGACAGGGTGGCTATGGCTACACCTTC.

Many counts were recorded for this clonotype. The gene calls are TRBV19 and TRBJ1-2; D is uncertain. The CDR3 spans 14 residues. V shed 3 bases and J shed 3 bases, with 11 bases lying between them. Germline CDR1 is LNHDA and CDR2 is SQIVND (reference sequence). The CDR3 coding sequence is TGTGCCAGTAGTATTGGGGAGGAATACTATGGCTACACCTTC. Residues: CASSIGEEYYGYTF. Using reference TRBV19 and TRBJ1-2 for the parts outside the CDR3, the full variable domain is DGGITQSPKYLFRKEGQNVTLSCEQNLNHDAMYWYRQDPGQGLRLIYYSQIVNDFQKGDIAEGYSVSREKKESFPLTVTSAQKNPTAFYLCASSIGEEYYGYTFGSGTRLTVV.

In the case of this clonotype: One junction end does not reproduce the germline sequence, and a read error may be involved. The genes are TRBV10-3 and TRBJ2-3; 10 bases line up with TRBD2. CDR1 is ENHRY and CDR2 is SYGVKD in the germline V gene. The CDR3 is made up of 15 amino acids. The CDR3 loop reads CAISRTSGSTDAQYF. The CDR3 coding sequence is TGTGCCATCAGCAGGACTAGCGGTAGCACAGATGCGCAGTATTTT.

This clonotype was detected only a few times. This chain joins TRBV4-1 and TRBJ1-1, with D perhaps matching TRBD1 (5 bases). Trimming cost V 0 bases and J 5 bases, with 10 bases left between them. The CDR3 runs to 14 residues. The germline V gene encodes CDR1 MGHRA and CDR2 YSYEKL. The CDR3 sequence is CASSQEGGLTEAFF. CDR3 nucleotide sequence: TGCGCCAGCAGCCAAGAGGGGGGTTTGACTGAAGCTTTCTTT.

This CDR3 reads CSALVTGELFF. The CDR3 region has the DNA TGCAGTGCTCTTGTTACCGGGGAGCTGTTTTTT. This chain links TRBV20-1 with TRBJ2-2; D remains ambiguous. Trimming removed 5 bases at V and 5 bases at J, with 6 bases between. Germline CDR1 reads DFQATT; CDR2 reads SNEGSKA (reference sequence). This CDR3 is built from 11 residues.

As regards this clonotype: A much larger clone is a single base away; this may be a read error. The CDR3 spells CASGLEGGEAFF. CDR3 DNA sequence: TGCGCCAGCGGCTTGGAAGGGGGAGAGGCTTTCTTT. The chain is built from TRBV5-1 and TRBJ1-1, with a possible D match to TRBD1 (6 bases). The germline V gene has CDR1 SGHRS and CDR2 YFSETQ. The CDR3 consists of 12 residues.

This clonotype came up many times. V and J are TRBV25-1 and TRBJ2-7; unclear D gene. V lost 1 base, J lost 6 bases, and 4 bases lay in between. From germline, CDR1 is MGHDK and CDR2 SYGVNS. The CDR3 has 11 amino acids. The CDR3 nucleotides read TGTGCCAGCAGTGAATTCGCCGAGCAGTACTTC. This codes for CASSEFAEQYF.

CDR3 loop: CASSWGTGDREQYF. CDR3 coding DNA: TGCGCCAGCAGCTGGGGGACAGGGGATCGCGAGCAGTACTTC. The V gene is TRBV5-1, the J gene TRBJ2-7; 10 positions match TRBD1. The CDR3 consists of 14 residues. Per the germline V gene, CDR1 is SGHRS and CDR2 is YFSETQ. The junction had 6 bases not matched to a gene; V was cut back by 3 bases and J by 6 bases. Using reference TRBV5-1 and TRBJ2-7 for the parts outside the CDR3, the full variable domain is KAGVTQTPRYLIKTRGQQVTLSCSPISGHRSVSWYQQTPGQGLQFLFEYFSETQRNKGNFPGRFSGRQFSNSRSEMNVSTLELGDSALYLCASSWGTGDREQYFGPGTRLTVT.

This clonotype was counted ten times or more. The chain has TRBV24-1 and TRBJ1-5; 9 nucleotides align to TRBD1. Germline V CDR1 and CDR2: KGHDR, SFDVKD. This CDR3 has 15 residues. The ends lost 4 bases at V and 7 bases at J; junction bases unmatched: 7. CDR3 bases: TGTGCCACCAGTGAGACGGGACAGGGAGGCCAGCCCCAGCATTTT. Its protein product is CATSETGQGGQPQHF.